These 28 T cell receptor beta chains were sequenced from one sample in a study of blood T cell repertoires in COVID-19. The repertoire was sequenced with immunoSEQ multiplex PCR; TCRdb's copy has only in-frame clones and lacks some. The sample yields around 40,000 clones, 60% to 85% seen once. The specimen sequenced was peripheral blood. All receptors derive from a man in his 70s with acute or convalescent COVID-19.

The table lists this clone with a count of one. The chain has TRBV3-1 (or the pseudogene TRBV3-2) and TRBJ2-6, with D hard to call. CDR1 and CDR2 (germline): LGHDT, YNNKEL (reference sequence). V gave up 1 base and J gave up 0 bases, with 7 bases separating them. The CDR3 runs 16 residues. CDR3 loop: CASSQGFYSGANVLTF. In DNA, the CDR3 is TGTGCCAGCAGCCAAGGTTTCTACTCTGGGGCCAACGTCCTGACTTTC.

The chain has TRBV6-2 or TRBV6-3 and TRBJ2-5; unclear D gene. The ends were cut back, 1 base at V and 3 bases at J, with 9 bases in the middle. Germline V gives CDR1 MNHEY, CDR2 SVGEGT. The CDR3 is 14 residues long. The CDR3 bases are TGTGCCAGCAGTTACTGGCCTAGAGAAGAGACCCAGTACTTC. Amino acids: CASSYWPREETQYF.

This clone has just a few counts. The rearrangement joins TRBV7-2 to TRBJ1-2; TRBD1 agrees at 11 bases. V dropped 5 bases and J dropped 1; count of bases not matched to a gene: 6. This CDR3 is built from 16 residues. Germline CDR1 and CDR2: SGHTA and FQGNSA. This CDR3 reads CASSPGTGGVNYGYTF. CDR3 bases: TGTGCCAGCAGCCCTGGGACAGGGGGTGTTAACTATGGCTACACCTTC.

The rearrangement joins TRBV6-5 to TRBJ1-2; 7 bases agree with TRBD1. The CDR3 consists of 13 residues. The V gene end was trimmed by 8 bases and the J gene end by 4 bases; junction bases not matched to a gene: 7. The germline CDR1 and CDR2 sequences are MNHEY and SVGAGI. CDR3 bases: TGTGCCAGCCAAAGTTGGGACAGCTATGGCTACACCTTC. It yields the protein CASQSWDSYGYTF.

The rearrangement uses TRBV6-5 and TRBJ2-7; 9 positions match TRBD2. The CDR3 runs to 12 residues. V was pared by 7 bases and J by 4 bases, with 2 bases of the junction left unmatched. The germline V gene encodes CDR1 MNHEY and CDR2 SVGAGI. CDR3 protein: CASTSGAYEQYF. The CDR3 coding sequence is TGTGCCAGCACTAGCGGGGCGTACGAGCAGTACTTC.

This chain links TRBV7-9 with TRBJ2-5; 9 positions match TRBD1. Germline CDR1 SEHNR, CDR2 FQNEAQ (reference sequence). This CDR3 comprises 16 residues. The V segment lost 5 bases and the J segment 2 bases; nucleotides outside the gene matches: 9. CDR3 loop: CASSLYIGQGQETQYF. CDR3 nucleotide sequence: TGTGCCAGCAGCCTGTATATCGGACAGGGGCAAGAGACCCAGTACTTC.

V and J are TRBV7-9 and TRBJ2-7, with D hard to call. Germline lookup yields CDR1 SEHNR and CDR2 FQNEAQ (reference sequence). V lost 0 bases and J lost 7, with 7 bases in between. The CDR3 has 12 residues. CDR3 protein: CASSLARWEQYF. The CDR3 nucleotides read TGTGCCAGCAGCTTAGCGCGATGGGAGCAGTACTTC.

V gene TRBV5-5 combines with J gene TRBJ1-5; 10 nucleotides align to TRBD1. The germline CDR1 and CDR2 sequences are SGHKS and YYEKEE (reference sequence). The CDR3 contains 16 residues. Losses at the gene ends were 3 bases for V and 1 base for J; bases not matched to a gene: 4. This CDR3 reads CASSWGGQGSNQPQHF. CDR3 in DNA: TGTGCCAGCAGCTGGGGGGGACAGGGGAGCAATCAGCCCCAGCATTTT.

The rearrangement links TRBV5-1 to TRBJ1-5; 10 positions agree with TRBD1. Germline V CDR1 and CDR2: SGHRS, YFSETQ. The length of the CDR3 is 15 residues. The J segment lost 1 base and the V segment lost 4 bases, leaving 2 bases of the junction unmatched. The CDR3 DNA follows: TGCGCCAGCAGCCCGACAGGGGGCAGCAATCAGCCCCAGCATTTT. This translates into CASSPTGGSNQPQHF. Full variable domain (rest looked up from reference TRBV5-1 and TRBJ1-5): KAGVTQTPRYLIKTRGQQVTLSCSPISGHRSVSWYQQTPGQGLQFLFEYFSETQRNKGNFPGRFSGRQFSNSRSEMNVSTLELGDSALYLCASSPTGGSNQPQHFGDGTRLSIL.

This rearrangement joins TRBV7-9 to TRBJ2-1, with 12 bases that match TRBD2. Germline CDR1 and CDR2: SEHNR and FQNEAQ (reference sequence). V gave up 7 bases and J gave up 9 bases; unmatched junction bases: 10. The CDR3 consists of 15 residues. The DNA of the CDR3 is TGTGCCAGCACCACCGGACTAGCGGGATTTGGTGAGCAGTTCTTC. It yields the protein CASTTGLAGFGEQFF.

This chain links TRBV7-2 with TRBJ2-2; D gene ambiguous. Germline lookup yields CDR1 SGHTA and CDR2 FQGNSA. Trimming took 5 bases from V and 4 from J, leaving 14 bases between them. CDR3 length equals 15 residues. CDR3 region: CASSPVGQLTGELFF. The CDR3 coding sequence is TGTGCCAGCAGCCCCGTTGGGCAACTCACCGGGGAGCTGTTTTTT.

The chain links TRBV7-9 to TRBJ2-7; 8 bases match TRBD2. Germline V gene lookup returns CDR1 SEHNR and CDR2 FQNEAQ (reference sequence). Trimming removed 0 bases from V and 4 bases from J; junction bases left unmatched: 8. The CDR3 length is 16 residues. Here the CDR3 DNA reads TGTGCCAGCAGCTTAGCGTTGGGACTAGTGGGGTACGAGCAGTACTTC. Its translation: CASSLALGLVGYEQYF.

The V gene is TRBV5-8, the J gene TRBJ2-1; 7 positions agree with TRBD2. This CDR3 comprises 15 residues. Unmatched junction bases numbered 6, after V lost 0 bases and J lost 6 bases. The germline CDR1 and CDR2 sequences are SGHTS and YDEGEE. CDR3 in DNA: TGTGCCAGCAGCTTGGCCGGGCTAGCGGTCAATGAGCAGTTCTTC. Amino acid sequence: CASSLAGLAVNEQFF.

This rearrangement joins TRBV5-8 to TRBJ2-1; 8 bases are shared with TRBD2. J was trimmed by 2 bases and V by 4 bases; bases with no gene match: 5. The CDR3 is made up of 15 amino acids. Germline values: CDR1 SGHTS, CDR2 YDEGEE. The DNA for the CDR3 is TGTGCCAGCAGCCTTGAGGGACTAGCCTACAATGAGCAGTTCTTC. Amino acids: CASSLEGLAYNEQFF.

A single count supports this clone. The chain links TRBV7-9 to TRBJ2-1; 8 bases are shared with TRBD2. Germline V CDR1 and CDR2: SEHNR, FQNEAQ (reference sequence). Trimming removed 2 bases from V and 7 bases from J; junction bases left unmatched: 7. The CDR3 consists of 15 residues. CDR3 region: CASSLSGTRGNEQFF. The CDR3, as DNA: TGTGCCAGCAGCTTATCCGGGACTAGGGGGAATGAGCAGTTCTTC.

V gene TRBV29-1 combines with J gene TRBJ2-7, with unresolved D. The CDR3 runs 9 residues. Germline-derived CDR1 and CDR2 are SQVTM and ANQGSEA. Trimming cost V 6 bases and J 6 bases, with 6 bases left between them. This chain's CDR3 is CSVISEQYF. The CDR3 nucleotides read TGCAGCGTAATATCCGAGCAGTACTTC.

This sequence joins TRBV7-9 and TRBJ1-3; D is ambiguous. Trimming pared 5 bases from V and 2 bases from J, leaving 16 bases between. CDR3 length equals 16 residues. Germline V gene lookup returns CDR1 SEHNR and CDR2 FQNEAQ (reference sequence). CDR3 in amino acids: CASSDDYSGPGNTIYF. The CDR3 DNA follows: TGTGCCAGCAGCGACGATTACTCGGGTCCTGGAAACACCATATATTTT.

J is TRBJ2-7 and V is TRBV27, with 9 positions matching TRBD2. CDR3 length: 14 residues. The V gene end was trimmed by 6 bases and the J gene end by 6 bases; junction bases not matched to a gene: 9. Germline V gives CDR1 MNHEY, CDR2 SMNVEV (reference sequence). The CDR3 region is CASRNSGTSFEQYF. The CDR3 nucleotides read TGTGCCAGCAGGAATTCCGGGACTAGCTTCGAGCAGTACTTC.

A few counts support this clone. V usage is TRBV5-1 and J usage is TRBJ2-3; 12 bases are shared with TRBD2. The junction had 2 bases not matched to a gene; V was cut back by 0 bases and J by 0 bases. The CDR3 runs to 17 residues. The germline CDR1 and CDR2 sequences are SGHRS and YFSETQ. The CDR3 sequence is CASSLAGLAGSTDTQYF. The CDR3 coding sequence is TGCGCCAGCAGCTTGGCGGGACTAGCGGGTAGCACAGATACGCAGTATTTT.

This CDR3 is CASSLGVAVLSYNEQFF. Written as DNA, the CDR3 is TGTGCCAGCAGTTTAGGTGTAGCGGTCCTCTCCTACAATGAGCAGTTCTTC. The rearrangement joins TRBV27 to TRBJ2-1, with D tentatively TRBD2 (6 bases). The V end lost 2 bases, the J end lost 0 bases, and 14 bases lay between the germline ends. The CDR3 sequence is 17 residues long. Looked up from germline, CDR1 is MNHEY and CDR2 is SMNVEV (reference sequence).

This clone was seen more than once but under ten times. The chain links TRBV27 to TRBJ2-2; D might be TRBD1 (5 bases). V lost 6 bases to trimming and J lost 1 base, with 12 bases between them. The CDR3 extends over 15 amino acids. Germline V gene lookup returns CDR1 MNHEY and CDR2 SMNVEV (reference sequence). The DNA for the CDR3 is TGTGCCAGCAGATGGACATATCAGAACACCGGGGAGCTGTTTTTT. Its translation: CASRWTYQNTGELFF.

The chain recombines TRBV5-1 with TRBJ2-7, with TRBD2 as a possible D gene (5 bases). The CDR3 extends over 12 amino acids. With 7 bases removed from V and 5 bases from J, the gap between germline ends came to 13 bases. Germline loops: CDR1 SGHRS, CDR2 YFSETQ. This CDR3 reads CASVREGHEQYF. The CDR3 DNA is TGCGCCAGCGTCCGGGAAGGCCACGAGCAGTACTTC.

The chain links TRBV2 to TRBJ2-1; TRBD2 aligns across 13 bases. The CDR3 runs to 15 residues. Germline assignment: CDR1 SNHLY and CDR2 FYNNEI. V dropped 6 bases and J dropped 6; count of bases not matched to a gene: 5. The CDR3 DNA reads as TGTGCCAGCAGGGTTACTAGCGGGAGGGCCAATGAGCAGTTCTTC. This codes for CASRVTSGRANEQFF.

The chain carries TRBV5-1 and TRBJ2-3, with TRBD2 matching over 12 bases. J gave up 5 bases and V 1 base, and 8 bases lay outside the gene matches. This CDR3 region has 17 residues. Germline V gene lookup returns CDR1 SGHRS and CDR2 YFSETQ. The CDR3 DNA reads TGCGCCAGCAGCTTGCCCGGACTAGCGGGATCTGAAGATACGCAGTATTTT. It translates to CASSLPGLAGSEDTQYF.

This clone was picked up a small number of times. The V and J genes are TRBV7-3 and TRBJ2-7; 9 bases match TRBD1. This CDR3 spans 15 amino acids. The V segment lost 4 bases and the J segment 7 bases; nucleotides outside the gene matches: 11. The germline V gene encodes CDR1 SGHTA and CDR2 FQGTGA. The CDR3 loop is CASSSDGTGYREQYF. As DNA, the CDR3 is TGTGCCAGCAGCTCCGACGGGACAGGGTATCGGGAGCAGTACTTC.

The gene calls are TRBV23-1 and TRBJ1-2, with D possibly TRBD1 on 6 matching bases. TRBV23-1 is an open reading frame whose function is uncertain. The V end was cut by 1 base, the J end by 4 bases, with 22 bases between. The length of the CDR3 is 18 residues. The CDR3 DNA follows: TGCGCCAGCAGTCAATTGGAGTCAGGACAGCTATGGAGCTATGGCTACACCTTC. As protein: CASSQLESGQLWSYGYTF.

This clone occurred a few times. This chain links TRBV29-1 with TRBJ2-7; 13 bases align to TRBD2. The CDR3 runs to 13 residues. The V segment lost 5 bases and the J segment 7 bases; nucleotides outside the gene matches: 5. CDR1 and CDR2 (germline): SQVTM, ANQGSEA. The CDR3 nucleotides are TGCAGCGTTCAGGGACTAGCGGGACAAGAGCAGTACTTC. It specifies CSVQGLAGQEQYF.

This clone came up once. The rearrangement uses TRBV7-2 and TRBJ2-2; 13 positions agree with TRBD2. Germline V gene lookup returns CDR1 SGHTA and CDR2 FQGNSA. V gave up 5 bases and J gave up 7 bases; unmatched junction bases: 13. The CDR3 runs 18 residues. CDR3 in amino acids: CASSLGLAGDISGGELFF. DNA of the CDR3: TGTGCCAGCAGCCTCGGACTAGCGGGAGATATTTCTGGCGGGGAGCTGTTTTTT.